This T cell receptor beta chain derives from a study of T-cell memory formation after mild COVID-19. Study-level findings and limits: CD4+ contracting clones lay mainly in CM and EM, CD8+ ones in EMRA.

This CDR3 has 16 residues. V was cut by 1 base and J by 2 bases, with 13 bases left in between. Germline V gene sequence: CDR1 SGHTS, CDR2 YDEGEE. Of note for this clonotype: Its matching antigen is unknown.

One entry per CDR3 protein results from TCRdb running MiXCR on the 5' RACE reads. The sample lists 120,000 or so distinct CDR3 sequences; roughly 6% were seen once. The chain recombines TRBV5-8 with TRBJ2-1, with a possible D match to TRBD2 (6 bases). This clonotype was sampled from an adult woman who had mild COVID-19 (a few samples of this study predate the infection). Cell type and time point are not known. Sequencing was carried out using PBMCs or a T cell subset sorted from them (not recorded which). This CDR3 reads CASSLSVGGTYNEQFF. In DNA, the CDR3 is TGTGCCAGCAGCTTGTCTGTGGGAGGAACCTACAATGAGCAGTTCTTC.